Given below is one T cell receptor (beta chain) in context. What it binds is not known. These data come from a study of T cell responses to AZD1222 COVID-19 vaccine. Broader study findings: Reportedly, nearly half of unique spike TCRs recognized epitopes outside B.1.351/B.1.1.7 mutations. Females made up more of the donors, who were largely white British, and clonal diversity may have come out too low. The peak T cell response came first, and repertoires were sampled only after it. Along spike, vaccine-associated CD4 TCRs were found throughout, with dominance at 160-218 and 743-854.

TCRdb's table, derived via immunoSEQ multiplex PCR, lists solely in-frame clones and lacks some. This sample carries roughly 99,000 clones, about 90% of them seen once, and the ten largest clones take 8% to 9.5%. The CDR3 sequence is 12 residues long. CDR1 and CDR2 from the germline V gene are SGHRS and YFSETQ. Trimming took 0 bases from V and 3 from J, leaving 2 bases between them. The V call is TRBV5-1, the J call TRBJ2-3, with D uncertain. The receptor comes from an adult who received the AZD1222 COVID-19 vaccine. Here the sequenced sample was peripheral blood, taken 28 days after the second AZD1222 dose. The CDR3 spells CASSLVTDTQYF. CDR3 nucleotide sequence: TGCGCCAGCAGCTTGGTGACAGATACGCAGTATTTT. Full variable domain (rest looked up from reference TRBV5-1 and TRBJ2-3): KAGVTQTPRYLIKTRGQQVTLSCSPISGHRSVSWYQQTPGQGLQFLFEYFSETQRNKGNFPGRFSGRQFSNSRSEMNVSTLELGDSALYLCASSLVTDTQYFGPGTRLTVL.